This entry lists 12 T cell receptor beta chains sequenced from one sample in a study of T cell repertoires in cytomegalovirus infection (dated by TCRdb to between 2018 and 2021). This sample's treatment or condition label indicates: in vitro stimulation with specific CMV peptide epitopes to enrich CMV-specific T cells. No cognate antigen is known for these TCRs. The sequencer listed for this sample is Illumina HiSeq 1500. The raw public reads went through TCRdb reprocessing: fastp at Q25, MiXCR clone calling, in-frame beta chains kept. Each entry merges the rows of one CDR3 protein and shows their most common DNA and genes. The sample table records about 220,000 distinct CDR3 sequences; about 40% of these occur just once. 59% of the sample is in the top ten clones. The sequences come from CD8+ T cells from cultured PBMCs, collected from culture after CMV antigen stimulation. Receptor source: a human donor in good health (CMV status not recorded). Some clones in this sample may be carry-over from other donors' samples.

The CDR3 DNA reads TGTGCCAGCAGTCCTTCTCGGGGGACGGCGTCCTACGAGCAGTACTTC. The encoded protein is CASSPSRGTASYEQYF. The V call is TRBV27, the J call TRBJ2-7, with D perhaps TRBD2 (6 bases). V lost 5 bases and J lost 1, with 18 bases in between. Per germline, CDR1 MNHEY and CDR2 SMNVEV (reference sequence). CDR3 length equals 16 residues.

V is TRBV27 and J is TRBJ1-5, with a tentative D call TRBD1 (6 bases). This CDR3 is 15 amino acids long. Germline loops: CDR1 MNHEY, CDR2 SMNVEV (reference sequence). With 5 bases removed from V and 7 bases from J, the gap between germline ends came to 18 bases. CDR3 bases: TGTGCCAGCAGTACCCGCAGGGGCAATGGACAGCCCCAGCATTTT. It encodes CASSTRRGNGQPQHF.

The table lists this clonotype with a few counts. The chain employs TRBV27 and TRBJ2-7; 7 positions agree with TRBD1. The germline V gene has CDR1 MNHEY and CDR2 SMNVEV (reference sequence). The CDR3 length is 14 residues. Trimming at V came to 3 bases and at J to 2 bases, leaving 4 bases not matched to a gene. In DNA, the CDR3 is TGTGCCAGCAGTTTCAGGGGGACAACCTACGAGCAGTACTTC. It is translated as CASSFRGTTYEQYF.

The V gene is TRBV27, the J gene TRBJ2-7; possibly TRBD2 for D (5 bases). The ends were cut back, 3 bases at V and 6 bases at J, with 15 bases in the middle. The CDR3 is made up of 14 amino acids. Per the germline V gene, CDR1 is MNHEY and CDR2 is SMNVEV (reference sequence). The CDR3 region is CASSLGVGVGEQYF. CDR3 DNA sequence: TGTGCCAGCAGTTTGGGAGTAGGAGTAGGCGAGCAGTACTTC.

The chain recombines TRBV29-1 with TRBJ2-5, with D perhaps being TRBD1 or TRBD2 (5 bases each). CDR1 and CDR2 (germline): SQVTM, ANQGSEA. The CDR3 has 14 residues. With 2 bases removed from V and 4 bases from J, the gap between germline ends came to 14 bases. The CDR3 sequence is CSVEIPGGIETQYF. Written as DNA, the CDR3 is TGCAGCGTTGAAATCCCTGGGGGTATAGAGACCCAGTACTTC.

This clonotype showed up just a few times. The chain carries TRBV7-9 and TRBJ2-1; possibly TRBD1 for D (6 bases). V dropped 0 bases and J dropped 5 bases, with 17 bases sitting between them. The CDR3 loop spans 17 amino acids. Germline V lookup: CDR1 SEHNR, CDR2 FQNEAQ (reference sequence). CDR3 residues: CASSLAGLAGVNNEQFF. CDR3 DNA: TGTGCCAGCAGCTTAGCGGGCCTGGCAGGGGTCAACAATGAGCAGTTCTTC.

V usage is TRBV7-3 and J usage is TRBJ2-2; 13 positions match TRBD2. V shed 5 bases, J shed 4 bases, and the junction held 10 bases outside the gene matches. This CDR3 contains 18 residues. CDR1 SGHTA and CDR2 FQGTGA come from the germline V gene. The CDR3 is CASSPRTSGGPGTGELFF. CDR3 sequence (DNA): TGTGCCAGCAGCCCACGGACTAGCGGGGGCCCGGGCACCGGGGAGCTGTTTTTT.

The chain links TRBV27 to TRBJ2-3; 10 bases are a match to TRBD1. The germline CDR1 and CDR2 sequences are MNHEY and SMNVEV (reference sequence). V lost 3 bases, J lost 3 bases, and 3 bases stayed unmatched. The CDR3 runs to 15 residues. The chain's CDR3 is CASSLMGQGTDTQYF. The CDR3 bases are TGTGCCAGCAGTTTGATGGGACAGGGGACAGATACGCAGTATTTT.

The CDR3 reads CSAREYISDQPQHF. The CDR3 DNA is TGCAGTGCTAGAGAGTATATCTCTGATCAGCCCCAGCATTTT. This chain joins TRBV20-1 and TRBJ1-5; no firm D call. This CDR3 is 14 amino acids long. V lost 0 bases, J lost 5 bases, and 11 bases lay in between. CDR1 is DFQATT, CDR2 SNEGSKA, per germline (reference sequence).

CDR3 in DNA: TGTGCCAGCAGTTACGCTTTCTCCTACGAGCAGTACTTC. This encodes CASSYAFSYEQYF. The gene calls are TRBV6-2 or TRBV6-3 and TRBJ2-7; D is uncertain. The CDR3 spans 13 residues. The germline V gene encodes CDR1 MNHEY and CDR2 SVGEGT. V was trimmed by 2 bases and J by 0 bases, leaving 5 bases between them.

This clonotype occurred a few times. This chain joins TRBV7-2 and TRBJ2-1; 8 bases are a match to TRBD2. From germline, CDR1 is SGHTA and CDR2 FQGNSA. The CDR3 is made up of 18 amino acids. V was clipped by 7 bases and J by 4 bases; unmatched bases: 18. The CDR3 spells CASTLLAGGPIGYNEQFF. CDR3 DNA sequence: TGTGCCAGCACCCTTTTGGCGGGAGGCCCAATCGGTTACAATGAGCAGTTCTTC.

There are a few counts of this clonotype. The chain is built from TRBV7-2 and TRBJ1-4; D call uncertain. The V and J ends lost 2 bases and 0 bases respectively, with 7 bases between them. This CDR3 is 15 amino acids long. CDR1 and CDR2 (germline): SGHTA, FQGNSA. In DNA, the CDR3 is TGTGCCAGCAGCTTATCCGGGGCAACTAATGAAAAACTGTTTTTT. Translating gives CASSLSGATNEKLFF.